The clone carrying this T cell receptor (beta chain) showed up just a few times. Its target is unknown. The authors ran a second PCR of 7 to 11 cycles using a sample-barcoded 5' primer and a J-beta primer mix. TCRdb ran MiXCR on the 5' RACE reads and lists one entry per CDR3 protein. Among some 1.7 million distinct CDR3 sequences listed, roughly 28% were seen once. This sample is drawn from a study of blood T cells in healthy people across ages. Study-wide results and limits: The recorded TCR beta diversity per million T cells decreased in a roughly linear manner with age.

Trimming pared 5 bases from V and 8 bases from J, leaving 19 bases between. The CDR3 totals 15 residues. Germline CDR1 reads SEHNR; CDR2 reads FQNEAQ (reference sequence). Ten milliliters of peripheral blood were drawn from each donor into EDTA-treated tubes. Per sample, no less than 5 micrograms of total RNA were extracted. The sequenced sample consisted of blood. This receptor was taken from a woman aged 30 to 39 in good health. This chain joins TRBV7-9 and TRBJ2-1, with D possibly being TRBD2 (7 bases). This CDR3 is CASSPIRGGAYEQFF. In DNA form, the CDR3 reads TGTGCCAGCAGCCCAATTCGTGGGGGGGCCTATGAGCAGTTCTTC.